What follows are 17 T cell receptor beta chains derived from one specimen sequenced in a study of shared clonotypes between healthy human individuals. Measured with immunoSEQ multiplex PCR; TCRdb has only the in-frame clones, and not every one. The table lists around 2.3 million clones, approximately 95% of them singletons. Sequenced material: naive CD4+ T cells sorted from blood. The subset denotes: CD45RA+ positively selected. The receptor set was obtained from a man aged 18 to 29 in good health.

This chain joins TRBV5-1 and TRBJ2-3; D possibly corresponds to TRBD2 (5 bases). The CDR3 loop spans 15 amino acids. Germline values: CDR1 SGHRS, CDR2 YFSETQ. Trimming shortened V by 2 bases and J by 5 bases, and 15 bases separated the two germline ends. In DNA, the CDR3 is TGCGCCAGCAGCTTTATCGGACTTAGGGAAGATACGCAGTATTTT. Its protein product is CASSFIGLREDTQYF.

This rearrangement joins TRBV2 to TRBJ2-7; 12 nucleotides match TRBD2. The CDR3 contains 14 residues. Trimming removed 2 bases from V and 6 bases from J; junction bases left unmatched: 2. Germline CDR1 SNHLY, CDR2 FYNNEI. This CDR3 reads CASSESSGRAEQYF. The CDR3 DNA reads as TGTGCCAGCAGTGAATCTAGCGGGAGGGCCGAGCAGTACTTC. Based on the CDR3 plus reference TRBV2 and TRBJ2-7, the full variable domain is EPEVTQTPSHQVTQMGQEVILRCVPISNHLYFYWYRQILGQKVEFLVSFYNNEISEKSEIFDDQFSVERPDGSNFTLKIRSTKLEDSAMYFCASSESSGRAEQYFGPGTRLTVT.

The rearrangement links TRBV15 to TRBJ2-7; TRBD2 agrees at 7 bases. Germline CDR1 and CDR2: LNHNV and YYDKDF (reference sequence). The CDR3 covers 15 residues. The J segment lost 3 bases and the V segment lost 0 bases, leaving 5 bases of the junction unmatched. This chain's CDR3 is CATSRDRASGYEQYF. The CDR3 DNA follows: TGTGCCACCAGCAGAGATAGGGCTAGCGGCTACGAGCAGTACTTC. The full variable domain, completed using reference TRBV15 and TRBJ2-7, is DAMVIQNPRYQVTQFGKPVTLSCSQTLNHNVMYWYQQKSSQAPKLLFHYYDKDFNNEADTPDNFQSRRPNTSFCFLDIRSPGLGDTAMYLCATSRDRASGYEQYFGPGTRLTVT.

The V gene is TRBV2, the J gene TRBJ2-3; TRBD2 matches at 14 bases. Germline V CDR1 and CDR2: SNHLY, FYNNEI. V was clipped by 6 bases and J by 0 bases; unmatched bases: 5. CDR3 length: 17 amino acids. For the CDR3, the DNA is TGTGCCAGCAGGGCGGGACTAGCGGGAGTAAGCACAGATACGCAGTATTTT. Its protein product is CASRAGLAGVSTDTQYF. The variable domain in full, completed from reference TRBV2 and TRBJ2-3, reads EPEVTQTPSHQVTQMGQEVILRCVPISNHLYFYWYRQILGQKVEFLVSFYNNEISEKSEIFDDQFSVERPDGSNFTLKIRSTKLEDSAMYFCASRAGLAGVSTDTQYFGPGTRLTVL.

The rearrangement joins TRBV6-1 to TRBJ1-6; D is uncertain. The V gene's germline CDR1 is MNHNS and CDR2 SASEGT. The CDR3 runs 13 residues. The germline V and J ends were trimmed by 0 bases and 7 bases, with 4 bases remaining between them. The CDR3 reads CASSEALNSPLHF. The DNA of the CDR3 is TGTGCCAGCAGTGAAGCTCTAAATTCACCCCTCCACTTT.

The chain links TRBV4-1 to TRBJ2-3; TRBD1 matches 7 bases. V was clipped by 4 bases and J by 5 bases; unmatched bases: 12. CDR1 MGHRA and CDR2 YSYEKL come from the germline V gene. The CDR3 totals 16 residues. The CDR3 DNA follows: TGCGCCAGCAGCCTAGCACAGGGGACCTCTTTAGATACGCAGTATTTT. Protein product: CASSLAQGTSLDTQYF.

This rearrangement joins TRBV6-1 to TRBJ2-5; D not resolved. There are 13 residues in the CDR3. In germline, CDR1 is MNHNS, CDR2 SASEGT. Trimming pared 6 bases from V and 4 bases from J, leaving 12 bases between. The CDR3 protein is CASRGIVPETQYF. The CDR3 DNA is TGTGCCAGCAGGGGGATAGTTCCAGAGACCCAGTACTTC.

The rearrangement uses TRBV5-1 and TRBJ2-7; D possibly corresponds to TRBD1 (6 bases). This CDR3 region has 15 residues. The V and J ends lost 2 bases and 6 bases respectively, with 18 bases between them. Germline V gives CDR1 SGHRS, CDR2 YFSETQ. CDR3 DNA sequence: TGCGCCAGCAGCTTTTGGGACAACCTCTCGGGCGAGCAGTACTTC. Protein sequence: CASSFWDNLSGEQYF. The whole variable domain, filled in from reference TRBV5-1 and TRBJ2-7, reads KAGVTQTPRYLIKTRGQQVTLSCSPISGHRSVSWYQQTPGQGLQFLFEYFSETQRNKGNFPGRFSGRQFSNSRSEMNVSTLELGDSALYLCASSFWDNLSGEQYFGPGTRLTVT.

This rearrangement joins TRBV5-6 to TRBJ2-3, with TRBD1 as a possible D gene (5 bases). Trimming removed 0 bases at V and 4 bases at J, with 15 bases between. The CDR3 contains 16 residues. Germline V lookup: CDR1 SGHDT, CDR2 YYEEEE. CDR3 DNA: TGTGCCAGCAGCTTGGCAAGGTATAGGGGCCCAGATACGCAGTATTTT. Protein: CASSLARYRGPDTQYF.

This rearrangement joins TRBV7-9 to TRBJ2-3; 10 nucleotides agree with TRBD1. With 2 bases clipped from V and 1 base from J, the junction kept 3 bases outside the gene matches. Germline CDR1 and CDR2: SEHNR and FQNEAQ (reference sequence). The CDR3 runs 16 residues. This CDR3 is CASSLMGTGGTDTQYF. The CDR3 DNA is TGTGCCAGCAGCTTAATGGGGACAGGGGGCACAGATACGCAGTATTTT.

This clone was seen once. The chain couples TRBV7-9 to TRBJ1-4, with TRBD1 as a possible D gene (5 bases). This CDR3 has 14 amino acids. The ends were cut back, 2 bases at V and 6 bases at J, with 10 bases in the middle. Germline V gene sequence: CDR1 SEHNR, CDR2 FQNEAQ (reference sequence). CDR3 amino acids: CASSLIEGDEKLFF. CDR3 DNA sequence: TGTGCCAGCAGCTTAATTGAAGGGGATGAAAAACTGTTTTTT.

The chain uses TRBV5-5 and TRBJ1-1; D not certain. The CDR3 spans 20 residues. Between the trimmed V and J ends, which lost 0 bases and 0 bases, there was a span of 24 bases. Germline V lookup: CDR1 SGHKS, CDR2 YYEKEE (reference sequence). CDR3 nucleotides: TGTGCCAGCAGCTTGGGGATTAGCTTGGCTCTCCCTATCATGAACACTGAAGCTTTCTTT. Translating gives CASSLGISLALPIMNTEAFF.

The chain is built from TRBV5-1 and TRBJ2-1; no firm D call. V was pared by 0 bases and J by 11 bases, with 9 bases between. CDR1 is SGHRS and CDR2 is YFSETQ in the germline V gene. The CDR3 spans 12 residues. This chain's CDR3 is CASSLDSGKQFF. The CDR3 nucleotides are TGCGCCAGCAGCTTGGACAGTGGAAAGCAGTTCTTC.

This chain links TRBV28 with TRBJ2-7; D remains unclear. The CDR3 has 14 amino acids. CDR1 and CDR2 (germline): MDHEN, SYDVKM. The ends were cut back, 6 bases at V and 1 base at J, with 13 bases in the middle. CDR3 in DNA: TGTGCCAGCAGCCCAACAGAAATTTCCTACGAGCAGTACTTC. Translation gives CASSPTEISYEQYF.

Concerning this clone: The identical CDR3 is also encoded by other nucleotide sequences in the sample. This CDR3 reads CAWSVGQGYGYTF. CDR3 sequence (DNA): TGTGCCTGGAGTGTGGGACAGGGATATGGCTACACCTTC. The chain joins TRBV30 to TRBJ1-2; TRBD1 agrees at 9 bases. The germline CDR1 and CDR2 sequences are GTSNPN and SVGIG (reference sequence). The junction had 1 base not matched to a gene; V was cut back by 0 bases and J by 5 bases. The CDR3 spans 13 residues.

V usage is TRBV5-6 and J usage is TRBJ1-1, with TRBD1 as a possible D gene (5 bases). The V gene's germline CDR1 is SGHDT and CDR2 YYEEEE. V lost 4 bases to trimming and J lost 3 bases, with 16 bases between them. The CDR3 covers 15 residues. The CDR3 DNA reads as TGTGCCAGCAGCCCTGGAAGGGGCTGGGACACTGAAGCTTTCTTT. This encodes CASSPGRGWDTEAFF.

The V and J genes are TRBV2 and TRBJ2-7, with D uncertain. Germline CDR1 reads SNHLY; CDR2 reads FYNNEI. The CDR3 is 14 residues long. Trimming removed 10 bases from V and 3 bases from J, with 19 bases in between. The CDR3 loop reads CATQSLGAYYEQYF. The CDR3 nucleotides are TGTGCCACCCAGAGTTTAGGAGCTTACTACGAGCAGTACTTC.